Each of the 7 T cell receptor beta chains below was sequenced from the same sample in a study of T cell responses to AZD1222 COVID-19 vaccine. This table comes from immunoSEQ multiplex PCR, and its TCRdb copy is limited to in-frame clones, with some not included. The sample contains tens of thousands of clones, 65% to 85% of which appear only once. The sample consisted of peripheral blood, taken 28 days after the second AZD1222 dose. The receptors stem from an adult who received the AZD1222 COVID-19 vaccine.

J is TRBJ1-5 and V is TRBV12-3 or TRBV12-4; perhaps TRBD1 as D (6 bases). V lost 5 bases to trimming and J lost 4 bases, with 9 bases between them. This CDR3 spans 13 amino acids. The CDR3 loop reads CASSDTGNQPQHF. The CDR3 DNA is TGTGCCAGCAGTGACACAGGGAATCAGCCCCAGCATTTT.

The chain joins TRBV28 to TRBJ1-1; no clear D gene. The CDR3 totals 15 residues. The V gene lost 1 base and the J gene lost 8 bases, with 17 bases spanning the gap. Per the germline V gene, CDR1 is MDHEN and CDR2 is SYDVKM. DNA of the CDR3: TGTGCCAGCAGTTTATCCCCGTGGTTCCCGAGAGAAGCTTTCTTT. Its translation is CASSLSPWFPREAFF.

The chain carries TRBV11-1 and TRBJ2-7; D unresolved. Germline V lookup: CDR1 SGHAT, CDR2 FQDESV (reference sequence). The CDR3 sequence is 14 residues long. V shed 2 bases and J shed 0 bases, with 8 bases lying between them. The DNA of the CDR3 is TGTGCCAGCAGCTTAACCCAGAGCTCCTACGAGCAGTACTTC. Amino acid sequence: CASSLTQSSYEQYF.

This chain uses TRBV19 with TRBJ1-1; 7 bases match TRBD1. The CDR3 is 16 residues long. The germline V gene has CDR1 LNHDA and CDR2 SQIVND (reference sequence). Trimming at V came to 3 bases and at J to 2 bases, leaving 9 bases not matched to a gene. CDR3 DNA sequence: TGTGCCAGTAGTATCCCCAGGGGGGGACTAAACACTGAAGCTTTCTTT. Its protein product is CASSIPRGGLNTEAFF.

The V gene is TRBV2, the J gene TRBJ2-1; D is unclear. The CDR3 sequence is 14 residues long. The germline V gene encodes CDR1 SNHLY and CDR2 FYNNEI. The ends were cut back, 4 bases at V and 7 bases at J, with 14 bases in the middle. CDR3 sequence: CASSAYGSLNEQFF. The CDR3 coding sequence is TGTGCCAGCAGTGCCTACGGGTCCCTGAATGAGCAGTTCTTC.

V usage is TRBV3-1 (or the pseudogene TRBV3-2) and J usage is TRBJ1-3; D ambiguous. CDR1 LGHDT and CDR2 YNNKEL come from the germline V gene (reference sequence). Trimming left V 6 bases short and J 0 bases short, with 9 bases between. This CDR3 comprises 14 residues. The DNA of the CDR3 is TGTGCCAGCAGACCGGGGAACTCTGGAAACACCATATATTTT. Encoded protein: CASRPGNSGNTIYF.

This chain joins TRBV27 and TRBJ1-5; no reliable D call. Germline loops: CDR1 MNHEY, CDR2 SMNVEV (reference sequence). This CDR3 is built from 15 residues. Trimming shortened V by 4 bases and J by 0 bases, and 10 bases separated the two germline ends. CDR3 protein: CASSSAGHSNQPQHF. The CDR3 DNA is TGTGCCAGCAGTTCGGCAGGTCATAGCAATCAGCCCCAGCATTTT.